These 9 T cell receptor beta chains share one sample of origin, sequenced in a study of T cell repertoires in cytomegalovirus infection. One entry per CDR3 protein, called by TCRdb with MiXCR from the reads. The data show around 530,000 distinct CDR3 sequences, 15% to 20% seen once. The specimen sequenced was CD8+ T cells from PBMCs. The receptors stem from a human donor in good health (CMV status not recorded). Some clones in this sample may be carry-over from other donors' samples.

V is TRBV27 and J is TRBJ2-3; 10 bases fit TRBD2. The germline V gene has CDR1 MNHEY and CDR2 SMNVEV (reference sequence). This CDR3 region has 19 residues. J was trimmed by 2 bases and V by 6 bases; bases with no gene match: 17. CDR3 region: CASSRSGRRRRGHTDTQYF. As DNA, the CDR3 is TGTGCCAGCAGCCGTAGCGGGAGGAGGCGGAGAGGGCACACAGATACGCAGTATTTT.

This clonotype appeared many times. The rearrangement links TRBV7-8 to TRBJ1-5; D is ambiguous. Germline V lookup: CDR1 SGHVS, CDR2 FQNEAQ. V lost 4 bases to trimming and J lost 7 bases, with 8 bases between them. The length of the CDR3 is 12 residues. This CDR3 is CASSSVGQPQHF. The CDR3 region has the DNA TGTGCCAGCAGCTCGGTTGGACAGCCCCAGCATTTT. Looking up the rest from reference TRBV7-8 and TRBJ1-5 gives the full variable domain: GAGVSQSPRYKVAKRGQDVALRCDPISGHVSLFWYQQALGQGPEFLTYFQNEAQLDKSGLPSDRFFAERPEGSVSTLKIQRTQQEDSAVYLCASSSVGQPQHFGDGTRLSIL.

J is TRBJ1-5 and V is TRBV6-6, with D unclear. CDR1 and CDR2 (germline): MNHNY, SVGAGI (reference sequence). Trimming stripped 5 bases from V and 1 base from J, with 9 bases between. The CDR3 is 14 amino acids. The CDR3 sequence: CASSADGSNQPQHF. CDR3 DNA sequence: TGTGCCAGCAGTGCGGACGGAAGCAATCAGCCCCAGCATTTT.

This clonotype was picked up many times. The rearrangement uses TRBV7-8 and TRBJ2-3; no definite D call. Between the trimmed V and J ends, which lost 6 bases and 1 base, there was a span of 14 bases. The CDR3 consists of 15 residues. The V gene's germline CDR1 is SGHVS and CDR2 FQNEAQ. For the CDR3, the DNA is TGTGCCAGCAGGTCCGACGGGTCCGGCACAGATACGCAGTATTTT. Translated, it gives CASRSDGSGTDTQYF.

The chain recombines TRBV5-1 with TRBJ2-2; the D is unclear. The V end was cut by 0 bases, the J end by 1 base, with 7 bases between. The CDR3 spans 15 residues. Germline CDR1 SGHRS, CDR2 YFSETQ. The CDR3: CASSLEAMNTGELFF. For the CDR3, the DNA is TGCGCCAGCAGCTTGGAGGCGATGAACACCGGGGAGCTGTTTTTT.

This clonotype has at least ten counts. This chain joins TRBV12-3 or TRBV12-4 and TRBJ2-7; 7 bases map to TRBD1. The CDR3 consists of 11 residues. Losses at the gene ends were 3 bases for V and 10 bases for J; bases not matched to a gene: 3. In DNA form, the CDR3 reads TGTGCCAGCAGTTTTGGGGACAGACAGTACTTC. Translation gives CASSFGDRQYF.

This clonotype turned up a few times. This chain uses TRBV27 with TRBJ2-1; 9 bases are a match to TRBD2. The CDR3 is 16 amino acids. The J segment lost 4 bases and the V segment lost 5 bases, leaving 9 bases of the junction unmatched. In germline, CDR1 is MNHEY, CDR2 SMNVEV (reference sequence). CDR3 nucleotides: TGTGCCAGCAGTCCGATTAGCGGGAGTATTTACAATGAGCAGTTCTTC. Its protein product is CASSPISGSIYNEQFF.

The rearrangement links TRBV5-6 to TRBJ2-2; possible D gene TRBD2, 6 bases. This CDR3 region has 15 residues. CDR1 and CDR2 from the germline V gene are SGHDT and YYEEEE. Trimming shortened V by 4 bases and J by 7 bases, and 17 bases separated the two germline ends. CDR3 DNA: TGTGCCAGCAGCCCCGAGGGTAGCGGTTACGGGGAGCTGTTTTTT. Residues: CASSPEGSGYGELFF.

The chain recombines TRBV7-6 with TRBJ2-1, with 7 bases lining up with TRBD2. Germline V gene data show CDR1 as SGHVS and CDR2 as FNYEAQ. The V segment lost 3 bases and the J segment 0 bases; nucleotides outside the gene matches: 5. The CDR3 length is 16 residues. In nucleotides, the CDR3 is TGTGCCAGCAGCTTGAGAGCGGGACCCTCCTACAATGAGCAGTTCTTC. As protein: CASSLRAGPSYNEQFF.